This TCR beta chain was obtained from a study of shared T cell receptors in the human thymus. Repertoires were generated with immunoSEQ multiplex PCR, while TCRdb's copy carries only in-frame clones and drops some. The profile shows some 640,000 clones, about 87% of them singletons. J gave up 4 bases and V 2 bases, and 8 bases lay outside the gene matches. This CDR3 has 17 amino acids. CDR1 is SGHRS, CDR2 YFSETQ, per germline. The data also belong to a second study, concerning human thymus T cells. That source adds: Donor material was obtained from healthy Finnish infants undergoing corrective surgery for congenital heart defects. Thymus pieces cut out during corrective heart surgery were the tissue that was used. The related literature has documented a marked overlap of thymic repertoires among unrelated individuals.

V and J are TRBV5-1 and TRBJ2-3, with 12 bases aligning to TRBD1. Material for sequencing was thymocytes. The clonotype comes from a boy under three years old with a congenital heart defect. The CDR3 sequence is CASSLPGQGACPDTQYF. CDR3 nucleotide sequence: TGCGCCAGCAGCTTACCGGGACAGGGGGCCTGCCCAGATACGCAGTATTTT.